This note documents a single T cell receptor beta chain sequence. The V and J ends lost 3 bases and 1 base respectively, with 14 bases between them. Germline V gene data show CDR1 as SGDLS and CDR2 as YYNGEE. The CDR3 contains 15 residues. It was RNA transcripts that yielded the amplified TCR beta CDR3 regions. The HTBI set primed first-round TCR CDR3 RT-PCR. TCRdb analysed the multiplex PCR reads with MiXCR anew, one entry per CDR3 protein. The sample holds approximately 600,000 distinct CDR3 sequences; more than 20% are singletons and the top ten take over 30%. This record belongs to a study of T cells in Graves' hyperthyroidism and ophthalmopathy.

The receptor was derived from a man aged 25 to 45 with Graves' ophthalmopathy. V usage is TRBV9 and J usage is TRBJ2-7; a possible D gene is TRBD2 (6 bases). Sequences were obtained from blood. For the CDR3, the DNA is TGTGCCAGCAGCGAAGGCCCGGGAGTTTCCTACGAGCAGTACTTC. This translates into CASSEGPGVSYEQYF. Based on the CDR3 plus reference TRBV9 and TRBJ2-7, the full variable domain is DSGVTQTPKHLITATGQRVTLRCSPRSGDLSVYWYQQSLDQGLQFLIQYYNGEERAKGNILERFSAQQFPDLHSELNLSSLELGDSALYFCASSEGPGVSYEQYFGPGTRLTVT.